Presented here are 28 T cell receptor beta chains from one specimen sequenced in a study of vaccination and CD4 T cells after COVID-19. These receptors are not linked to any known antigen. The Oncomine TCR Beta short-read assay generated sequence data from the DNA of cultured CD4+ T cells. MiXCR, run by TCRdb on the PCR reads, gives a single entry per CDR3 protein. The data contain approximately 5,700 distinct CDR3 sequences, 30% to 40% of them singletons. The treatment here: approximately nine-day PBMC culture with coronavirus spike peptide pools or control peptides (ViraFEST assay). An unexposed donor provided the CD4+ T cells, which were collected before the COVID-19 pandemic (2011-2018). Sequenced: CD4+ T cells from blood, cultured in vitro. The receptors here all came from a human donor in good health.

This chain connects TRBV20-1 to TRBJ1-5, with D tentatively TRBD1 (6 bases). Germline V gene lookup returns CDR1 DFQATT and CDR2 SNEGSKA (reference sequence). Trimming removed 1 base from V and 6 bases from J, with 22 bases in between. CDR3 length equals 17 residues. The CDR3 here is CSARGFEGGVVGQPQHF. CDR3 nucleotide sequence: TGCAGTGCTAGAGGGTTTGAGGGGGGCGTTGTAGGTCAGCCCCAGCATTTT.

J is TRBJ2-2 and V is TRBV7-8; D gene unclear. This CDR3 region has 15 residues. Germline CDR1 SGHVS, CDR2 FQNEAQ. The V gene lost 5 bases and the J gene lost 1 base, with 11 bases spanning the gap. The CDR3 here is CASSRHDGNTGELFF. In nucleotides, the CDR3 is TGTGCCAGCAGCCGACACGACGGGAACACCGGGGAGCTGTTTTTT.

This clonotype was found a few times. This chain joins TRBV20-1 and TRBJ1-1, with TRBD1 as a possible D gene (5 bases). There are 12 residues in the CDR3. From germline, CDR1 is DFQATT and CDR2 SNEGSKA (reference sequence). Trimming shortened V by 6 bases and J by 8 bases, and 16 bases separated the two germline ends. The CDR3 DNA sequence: TGCAGTGCATTGGGGGGGAATGAAGAAGCTTTCTTT. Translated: CSALGGNEEAFF.

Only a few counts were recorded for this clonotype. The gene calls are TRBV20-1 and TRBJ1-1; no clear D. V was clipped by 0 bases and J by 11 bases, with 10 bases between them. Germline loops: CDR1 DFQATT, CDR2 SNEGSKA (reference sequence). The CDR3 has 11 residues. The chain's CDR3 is CSARDHPGAFF. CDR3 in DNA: TGCAGTGCTAGAGATCATCCTGGGGCTTTCTTT.

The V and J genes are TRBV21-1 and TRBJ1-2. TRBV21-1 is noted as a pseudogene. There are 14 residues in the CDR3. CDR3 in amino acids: CASSKENRSRGYTF. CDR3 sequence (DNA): TGTGCCAGCAGCAAGGAAAACAGATCAAGGGGCTACACCTTC.

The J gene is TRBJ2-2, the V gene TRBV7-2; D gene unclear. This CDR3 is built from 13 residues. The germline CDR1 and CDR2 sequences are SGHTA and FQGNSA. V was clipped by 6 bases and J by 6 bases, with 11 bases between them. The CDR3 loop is CASRAGPAGELFF. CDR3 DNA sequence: TGTGCCAGCAGGGCAGGACCAGCCGGGGAGCTGTTTTTT.

The CDR3 DNA reads TGCAGTGCTAGAGGGACTAGCGGGTTAACAGATACGCAGTATTTT. Amino acids: CSARGTSGLTDTQYF. This chain joins TRBV20-1 and TRBJ2-3, with 11 bases matching TRBD2. V shed 1 base, J shed 3 bases, and the junction held 3 bases outside the gene matches. This CDR3 is built from 15 residues. The V gene's germline CDR1 is DFQATT and CDR2 SNEGSKA (reference sequence).

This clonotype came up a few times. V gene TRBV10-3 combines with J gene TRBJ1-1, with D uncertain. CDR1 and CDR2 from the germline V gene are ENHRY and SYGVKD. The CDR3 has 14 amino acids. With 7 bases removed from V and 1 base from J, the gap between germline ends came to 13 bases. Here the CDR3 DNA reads TGTGCCATCACTAAGACCTGGGGGAACACTGAAGCTTTCTTT. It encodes CAITKTWGNTEAFF.

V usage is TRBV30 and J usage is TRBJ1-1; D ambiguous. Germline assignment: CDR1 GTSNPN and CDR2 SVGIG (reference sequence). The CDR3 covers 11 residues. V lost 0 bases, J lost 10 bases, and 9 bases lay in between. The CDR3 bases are TGTGCCTGGAGTGTGGACGGCGCAGCTTTCTTT. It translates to CAWSVDGAAFF. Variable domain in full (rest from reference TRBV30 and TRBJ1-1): SQTIHQWPATLVQPVGSPLSLECTVEGTSNPNLYWYRQAAGRGLQLLFYSVGIGQISSEVPQNLSASRPQDRQFILSSKKLLLSDSGFYLCAWSVDGAAFFGQGTRLTVV.

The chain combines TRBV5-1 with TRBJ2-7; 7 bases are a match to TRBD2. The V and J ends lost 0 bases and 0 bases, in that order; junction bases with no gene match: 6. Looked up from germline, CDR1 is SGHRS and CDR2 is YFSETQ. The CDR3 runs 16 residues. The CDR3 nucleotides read TGCGCCAGCAGCTTGGGGTCTAGCGGAAGCTCCTACGAGCAGTACTTC. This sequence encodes CASSLGSSGSSYEQYF.

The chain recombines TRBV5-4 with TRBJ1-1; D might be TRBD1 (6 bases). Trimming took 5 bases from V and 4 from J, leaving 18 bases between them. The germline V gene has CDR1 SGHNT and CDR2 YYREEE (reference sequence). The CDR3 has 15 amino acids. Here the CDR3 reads CASSSTGTRVTEAFF. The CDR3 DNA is TGTGCCAGCAGTTCAACAGGGACAAGGGTCACTGAAGCTTTCTTT.

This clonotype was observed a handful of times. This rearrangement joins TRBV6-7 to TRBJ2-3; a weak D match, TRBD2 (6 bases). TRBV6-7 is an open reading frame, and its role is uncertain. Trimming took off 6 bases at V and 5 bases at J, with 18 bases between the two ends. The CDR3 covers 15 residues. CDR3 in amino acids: CASSAPGTSGDTQYF. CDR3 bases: TGTGCCAGCAGCGCACCCGGGACTTCGGGAGATACGCAGTATTTT.

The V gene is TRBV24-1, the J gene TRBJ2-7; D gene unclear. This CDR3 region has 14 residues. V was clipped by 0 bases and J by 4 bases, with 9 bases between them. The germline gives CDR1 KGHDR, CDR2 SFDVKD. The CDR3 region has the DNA TGTGCCACCAGTGATTTGGGGCAGCCATACGAGCAGTACTTC. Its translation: CATSDLGQPYEQYF.

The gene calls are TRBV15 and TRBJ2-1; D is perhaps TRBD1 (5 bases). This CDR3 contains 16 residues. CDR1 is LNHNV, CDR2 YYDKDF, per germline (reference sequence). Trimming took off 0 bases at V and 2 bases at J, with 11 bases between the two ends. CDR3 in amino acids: CATSRDPGLTYNEQFF. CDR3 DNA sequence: TGTGCCACCAGCAGAGATCCAGGGCTAACCTACAATGAGCAGTTCTTC.

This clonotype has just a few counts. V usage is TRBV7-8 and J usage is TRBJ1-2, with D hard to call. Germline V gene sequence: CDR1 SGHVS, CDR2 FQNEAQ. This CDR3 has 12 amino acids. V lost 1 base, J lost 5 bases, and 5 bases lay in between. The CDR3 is CASSLGLYGYTF. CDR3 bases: TGTGCCAGCAGCTTAGGATTGTATGGCTACACCTTC.

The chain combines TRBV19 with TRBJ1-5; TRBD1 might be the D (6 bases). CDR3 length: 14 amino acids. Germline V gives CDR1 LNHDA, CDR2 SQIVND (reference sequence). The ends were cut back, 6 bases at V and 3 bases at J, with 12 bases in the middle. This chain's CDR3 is CASSVTGFNQPQHF. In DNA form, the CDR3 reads TGTGCCAGTAGCGTAACAGGGTTCAATCAGCCCCAGCATTTT. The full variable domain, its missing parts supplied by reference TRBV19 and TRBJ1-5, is DGGITQSPKYLFRKEGQNVTLSCEQNLNHDAMYWYRQDPGQGLRLIYYSQIVNDFQKGDIAEGYSVSREKKESFPLTVTSAQKNPTAFYLCASSVTGFNQPQHFGDGTRLSIL.

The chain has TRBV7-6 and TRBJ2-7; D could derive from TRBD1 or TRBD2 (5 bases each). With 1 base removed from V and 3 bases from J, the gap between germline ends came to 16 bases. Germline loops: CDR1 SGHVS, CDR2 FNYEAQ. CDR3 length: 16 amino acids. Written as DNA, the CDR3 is TGTGCCAGCAGCTTAGTGGTTGGGGGATCCGGCTACGAGCAGTACTTC. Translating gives CASSLVVGGSGYEQYF. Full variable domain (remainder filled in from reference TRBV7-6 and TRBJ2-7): GAGVSQSPRYKVTKRGQDVALRCDPISGHVSLYWYRQALGQGPEFLTYFNYEAQQDKSGLPNDRFSAERPEGSISTLTIQRTEQRDSAMYRCASSLVVGGSGYEQYFGPGTRLTVT.

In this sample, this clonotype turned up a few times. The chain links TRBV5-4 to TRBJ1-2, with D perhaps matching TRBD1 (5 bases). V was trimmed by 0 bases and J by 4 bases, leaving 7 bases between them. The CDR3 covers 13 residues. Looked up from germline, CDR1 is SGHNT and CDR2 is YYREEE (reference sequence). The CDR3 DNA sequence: TGTGCCAGCAGCTTGGGGGGCTCCTATGGCTACACCTTC. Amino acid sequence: CASSLGGSYGYTF.

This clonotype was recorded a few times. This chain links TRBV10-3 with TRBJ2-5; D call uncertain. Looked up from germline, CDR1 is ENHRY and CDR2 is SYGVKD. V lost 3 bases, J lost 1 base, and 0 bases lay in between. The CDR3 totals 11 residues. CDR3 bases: TGTGCCATCAGTGACCAAGAGACCCAGTACTTC. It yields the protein CAISDQETQYF.

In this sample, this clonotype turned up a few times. CDR3 residues: CSARDSRLVPDNEQFF. DNA of the CDR3: TGCAGTGCTAGAGATTCAAGACTAGTCCCCGACAATGAGCAGTTCTTC. The V call is TRBV20-1, the J call TRBJ2-1; possible D gene TRBD2, 6 bases. CDR3 length: 16 residues. Germline CDR1 is DFQATT and CDR2 is SNEGSKA (reference sequence). V lost 0 bases, J lost 5 bases, and 17 bases lay in between.

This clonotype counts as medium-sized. The CDR3 DNA reads as TGTGCCAGCAGCTTTAGCGGGGGCGCAGATACGCAGTATTTT. This sequence encodes CASSFSGGADTQYF. The rearrangement uses TRBV7-9 and TRBJ2-3, with 9 bases matching TRBD2. The CDR3 is 14 residues long. CDR1 and CDR2 from the germline V gene are SEHNR and FQNEAQ (reference sequence). Trimming removed 3 bases from V and 4 bases from J; junction bases left unmatched: 2.

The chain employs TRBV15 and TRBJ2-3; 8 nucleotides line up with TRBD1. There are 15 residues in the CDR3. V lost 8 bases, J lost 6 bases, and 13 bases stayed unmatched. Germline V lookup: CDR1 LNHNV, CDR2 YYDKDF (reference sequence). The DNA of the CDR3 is TGTGCCACCGGAGATGGACAGGGCTTTTTGGATACGCAGTATTTT. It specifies CATGDGQGFLDTQYF.

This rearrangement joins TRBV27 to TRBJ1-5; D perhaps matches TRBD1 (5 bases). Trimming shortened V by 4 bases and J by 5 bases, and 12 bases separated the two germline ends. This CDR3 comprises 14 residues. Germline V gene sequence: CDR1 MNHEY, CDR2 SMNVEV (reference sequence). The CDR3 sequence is CASSSQGSHQPQHF. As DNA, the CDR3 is TGTGCCAGCAGTTCCCAGGGAAGCCATCAGCCCCAGCATTTT.

The CDR3 here is CSASAGGNQPQHF. The CDR3 DNA reads TGCAGTGCTAGCGCGGGGGGGAATCAGCCCCAGCATTTT. The rearrangement links TRBV20-1 to TRBJ1-5, with a tentative D call TRBD1 (5 bases). This CDR3 comprises 13 residues. Trimming stripped 3 bases from V and 4 bases from J, with 10 bases between. Germline V gene lookup returns CDR1 DFQATT and CDR2 SNEGSKA (reference sequence).

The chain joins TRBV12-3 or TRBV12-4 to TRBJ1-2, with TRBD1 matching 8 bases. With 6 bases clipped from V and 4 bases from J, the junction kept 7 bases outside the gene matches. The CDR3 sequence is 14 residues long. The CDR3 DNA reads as TGTGCCAGCAGCCCACGGGGACAGGCCTATGGCTACACCTTC. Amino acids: CASSPRGQAYGYTF.

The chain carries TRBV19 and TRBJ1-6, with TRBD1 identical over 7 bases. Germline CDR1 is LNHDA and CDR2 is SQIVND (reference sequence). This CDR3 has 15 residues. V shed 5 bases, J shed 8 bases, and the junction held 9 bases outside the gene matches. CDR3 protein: CASSLQSGGDSPLHF. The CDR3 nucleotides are TGTGCCAGTAGTCTACAATCAGGGGGGGATTCACCCCTCCACTTT.

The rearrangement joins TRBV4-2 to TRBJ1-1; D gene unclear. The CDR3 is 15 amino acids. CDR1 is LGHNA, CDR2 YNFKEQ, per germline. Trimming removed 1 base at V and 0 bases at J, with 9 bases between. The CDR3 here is CASSQVSRMNTEAFF. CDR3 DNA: TGTGCCAGCAGCCAAGTGTCCAGAATGAACACTGAAGCTTTCTTT.

CDR3 loop: CASRHVTQGARGYTF. In DNA, the CDR3 is TGTGCCAGCAGACACGTAACTCAGGGGGCTAGAGGCTACACCTTC. The chain couples TRBV12-3 or TRBV12-4 to TRBJ1-2, with 8 nucleotides matching TRBD1. This CDR3 has 15 amino acids. Trimming at V came to 6 bases and at J to 8 bases, leaving 14 bases not matched to a gene.